These T cell receptor beta chains were read from a single sample in a study of cytomegalovirus exposure and HLA in healthy donors. Measured with immunoSEQ multiplex PCR; TCRdb has only the in-frame clones, and not every one. The sample records more than 95,000 clones, nearly 80% being singletons. Sequenced material: PBMCs. These receptors came from a man aged 55-75 years in good health and CMV-seropositive. CDR3s include the opening cysteine and the closing phenylalanine or tryptophan. The D gene is left open where the match is weak. Rows may omit the clone size; those that give it use once, few, many or a size class.

d_call | j_call | clone_size | v_call | cdr3_aa | cdr3_nt
. | TRBJ1-5 | many | TRBV7-9 | CASSFSGGGEPQHF | TGTGCCAGCAGCTTTTCGGGGGGAGGGGAGCCCCAGCATTTT
. | TRBJ2-4 | . | TRBV6-1 | CASSEERRLAKNIQYF | TGTGCCAGCAGTGAAGAAAGGAGATTAGCCAAAAACATTCAGTACTTC
. | TRBJ2-7 | . | TRBV2 | CATLRGGEQYF | TGTGCCACCTTACGGGGAGGCGAGCAGTACTTC
TRBD1 | TRBJ1-4 | . | TRBV7-8 | CASSLARGENEKLFF | TGTGCCAGCAGCTTAGCCAGGGGGGAGAATGAAAAACTGTTTTTT
. | TRBJ1-1 | . | TRBV11-2 | CASSLDRSTEAFF | TGTGCCAGCAGCTTGGACAGATCCACTGAAGCTTTCTTT
TRBD2 | TRBJ2-7 | . | TRBV6-5 | CASSYSRGYEQYF | TGTGCCAGCAGTTACTCGCGGGGGTACGAGCAGTACTTC
. | TRBJ1-2 | . | TRBV6-5 | CASSSTEPRLGYTF | TGTGCCAGCAGTTCGACAGAGCCCCGGCTTGGCTACACCTTC
. | TRBJ2-5 | . | TRBV28 | CASSLGEGRGKWRETQYF | TGTGCCAGCAGTTTGGGTGAGGGGCGCGGGAAGTGGAGAGAGACCCAGTACTTC
TRBD1 | TRBJ2-4 | . | TRBV7-6 | CASSPGTGSNIQYF | TGTGCCAGCAGCCCCGGGACAGGGAGTAACATTCAGTACTTC
TRBD1 | TRBJ1-2 | once | TRBV19 | CASTLGTAGYTF | TGTGCCAGTACCTTAGGGACAGCCGGCTACACCTTC
. | TRBJ2-7 | . | TRBV28 | CASTKVGARSYEQYF | TGTGCCAGCACCAAAGTAGGGGCCCGCTCCTACGAGCAGTACTTC
. | TRBJ2-7 | . | TRBV7-2 | CASSPERPSEQYF | TGTGCCAGCAGCCCCGAGCGGCCTTCCGAGCAGTACTTC
. | TRBJ1-5 | few | TRBV6-1 | CASSEAGGNQPQHF | TGTGCCAGCAGTGAAGCGGGCGGCAATCAGCCCCAGCATTTT
TRBD2 | TRBJ2-1 | . | TRBV5-1 | CASSSRGETSGSSSYNEQFF | TGCGCCAGCAGCTCCCGAGGTGAGACTAGCGGGTCCTCCTCCTACAATGAGCAGTTCTTC
. | TRBJ2-5 | . | TRBV11-2 | CASSQQGGGLGETQYF | TGTGCCAGCAGCCAACAGGGAGGGGGACTTGGGGAGACCCAGTACTTC
TRBD1 | TRBJ1-5 | . | TRBV9 | CASSVGGTGDQPQHF | TGTGCCAGCAGCGTAGGGGGGACAGGGGATCAGCCCCAGCATTTT
TRBD1 | TRBJ2-1 | . | TRBV9 | CASSPAPAGGTMNEQFF | TGTGCCAGCAGCCCGGCACCTGCAGGGGGCACGATGAATGAGCAGTTCTTC
. | TRBJ2-3 | many | TRBV7-9 | CASSLARGSDTQYF | TGTGCCAGCAGCTTAGCACGGGGGTCAGATACGCAGTATTTT
. | TRBJ1-5 | once | TRBV7-6 | CASSLEAGFNQPQHF | TGTGCCAGCAGCTTAGAGGCAGGGTTCAATCAGCCCCAGCATTTT
. | TRBJ2-1 | . | TRBV9 | CASSLQTGEGFNEQFF | TGTGCCAGCAGCCTCCAGACTGGAGAAGGCTTCAATGAGCAGTTCTTC
TRBD1 | TRBJ1-4 | . | TRBV6-5 | CASSAQGGLYEKLFF | TGTGCCAGCAGTGCCCAGGGGGGCCTTTATGAAAAACTGTTTTTT
. | TRBJ2-7 | . | TRBV5-8 | CASSLTTHSYEQYF | TGTGCCAGCAGCTTGACAACCCACTCCTACGAGCAGTACTTC
TRBD2 | TRBJ2-1 | . | TRBV5-1 | CASRGLAVSYNEQFF | TGCGCCAGCAGGGGACTAGCGGTCTCCTACAATGAGCAGTTCTTC
TRBD1 | TRBJ2-4 | . | TRBV12-5 | CASGLPRTGVGVSNKNIQYF | TGTGCTAGTGGTTTGCCCCGGACAGGAGTAGGGGTTAGTAACAAAAACATTCAGTACTTC
. | TRBJ2-5 | . | TRBV5-4 | CASSPSPGQSQETQYF | TGTGCCAGCAGCCCCTCCCCCGGACAGTCCCAAGAGACCCAGTACTTC
. | TRBJ2-3 | once | TRBV20-1 | CSAVETDTQYF | TGCAGCGCGGTAGAAACAGATACGCAGTATTTT
. | TRBJ1-2 | . | TRBV5-4 | CASSLGPEGGYGYTF | TGTGCCAGCAGCTTGGGGCCGGAAGGAGGGTATGGCTACACCTTC
. | TRBJ1-6 | . | TRBV16 | CASSQGWTEPPLHF | TGTGCCAGCAGCCAGGGCTGGACAGAGCCACCCCTCCACTTT
TRBD1 | TRBJ2-3 | . | TRBV5-8 | CASSSGQGATDTQYF | TGTGCCAGCAGCTCCGGACAGGGGGCAACAGATACGCAGTATTTT
TRBD1 | TRBJ2-7 | . | TRBV19 | CASSISAGGYEQYF | TGTGCCAGTAGTATTTCGGCAGGGGGCTACGAGCAGTACTTC
TRBD2 | TRBJ2-1 | . | TRBV6-4 | CASSASGGWNEQFF | TGTGCCAGCAGTGCCAGCGGGGGGTGGAATGAGCAGTTCTTC
. | TRBJ1-4 | . | TRBV6-1 | CASGMEQTNEKLFF | TGTGCCAGCGGAATGGAGCAGACGAATGAAAAACTGTTTTTT
. | TRBJ1-5 | once | TRBV6-5 | CASRPGATWTEPQHF | TGTGCCAGCAGGCCGGGAGCCACATGGACGGAGCCCCAGCATTTT
. | TRBJ1-2 | . | TRBV10-3 | CAIRKDKDRLGDGGYTF | TGTGCCATCAGGAAGGACAAAGATAGGTTGGGTGATGGGGGCTACACCTTC
. | TRBJ1-6 | . | TRBV19 | CASSPGENSPLHF | TGTGCCAGTAGTCCAGGGGAAAATTCACCCCTCCACTTT
TRBD2 | TRBJ2-1 | . | TRBV25-1 | CASSEGSRAGGEKGEQFF | TGTGCCAGCAGTGAAGGGTCTAGGGCGGGGGGCGAAAAAGGTGAGCAGTTCTTC
TRBD1 | TRBJ2-3 | . | TRBV5-1 | CASSLRQGVVDTQYF | TGCGCCAGCAGCTTGAGACAGGGCGTCGTAGATACGCAGTATTTT
. | TRBJ1-2 | . | TRBV2 | CASSQQGNYGYTF | TGTGCCAGCAGTCAACAGGGTAACTATGGCTACACCTTC
. | TRBJ1-3 | . | TRBV4-1 | CASSQGVLSGNTIYF | TGCGCCAGCAGCCAGGGCGTACTCTCTGGAAACACCATATATTTT
TRBD1 | TRBJ2-7 | . | TRBV6-5 | CASSSGTGGFGEQYF | TGTGCCAGCAGTTCCGGGACAGGGGGATTCGGCGAGCAGTACTTC
TRBD2 | TRBJ2-1 | . | TRBV10-3 | CAISAIASGGGYNEQFF | TGTGCCATCAGTGCCATCGCTAGCGGGGGGGGCTACAATGAGCAGTTCTTC
TRBD1 | TRBJ2-7 | . | TRBV29-1 | CSVTWTGPYEQYF | TGCAGCGTCACCTGGACAGGGCCCTACGAGCAGTACTTC
TRBD1 | TRBJ2-1 | . | TRBV5-6 | CASTEEGQGASYNEQFF | TGTGCCAGCACTGAAGAGGGGCAGGGGGCCTCCTACAATGAGCAGTTCTTC
TRBD1 | TRBJ1-5 | few | TRBV5-1 | CASSLGQGDNQPQHF | TGCGCCAGCAGCTTGGGACAGGGGGACAATCAGCCCCAGCATTTT
. | TRBJ2-5 | few | TRBV7-9 | CASSHSGLTQYF | TGTGCCAGCAGCCATTCAGGCTTGACCCAGTACTTC
TRBD2 | TRBJ2-7 | . | TRBV13 | CASTRGGPGYEQYF | TGTGCCAGCACGAGGGGAGGGCCAGGCTACGAGCAGTACTTC
TRBD1 | TRBJ1-2 | . | TRBV30 | CAWSVLGQGPGYTF | TGTGCCTGGAGTGTCCTGGGACAGGGTCCTGGCTACACCTTC
. | TRBJ1-2 | . | TRBV6-5 | CASSYSRGLYGYTF | TGTGCCAGCAGTTACTCCAGAGGACTCTATGGCTACACCTTC
. | TRBJ2-5 | once | TRBV5-6 | CASSFKIVGGETQYF | TGTGCCAGCAGCTTTAAAATAGTGGGGGGAGAGACCCAGTACTTC
TRBD2 | TRBJ2-3 | . | TRBV28 | CASSLRAGYTDTQYF | TGTGCCAGCAGTTTAAGAGCGGGGTACACAGATACGCAGTATTTT
TRBD2 | TRBJ2-5 | few | TRBV11-2 | CASSLKAGGLGETQYF | TGTGCCAGCAGCCTAAAGGCGGGGGGGCTGGGGGAGACCCAGTACTTC